This T cell receptor beta chain was sequenced for a study of control samples from healthy donors and cancer patients. V lost 1 base to trimming and J lost 4 bases; unmatched junction nucleotides: 16. CDR3 length equals 19 residues. In germline, CDR1 is LGHDT, CDR2 YNNKEL (reference sequence). Libraries were prepared by immunoSEQ multiplex PCR; TCRdb keeps only in-frame clonotypes and omits some of them. The sample has about 180,000 clones, around 94% seen once. The J gene is TRBJ2-5, the V gene TRBV3-1 (or the pseudogene TRBV3-2); the match to TRBD2 covers 9 bases. The sequenced sample was blood. The source of this sequence is a man aged 30-40 years in good health. The CDR3 spells CASSQVGRLAEIIGETQYF. In nucleotides, the CDR3 is TGTGCCAGCAGCCAAGTGGGGAGACTAGCGGAGATTATTGGAGAGACCCAGTACTTC.